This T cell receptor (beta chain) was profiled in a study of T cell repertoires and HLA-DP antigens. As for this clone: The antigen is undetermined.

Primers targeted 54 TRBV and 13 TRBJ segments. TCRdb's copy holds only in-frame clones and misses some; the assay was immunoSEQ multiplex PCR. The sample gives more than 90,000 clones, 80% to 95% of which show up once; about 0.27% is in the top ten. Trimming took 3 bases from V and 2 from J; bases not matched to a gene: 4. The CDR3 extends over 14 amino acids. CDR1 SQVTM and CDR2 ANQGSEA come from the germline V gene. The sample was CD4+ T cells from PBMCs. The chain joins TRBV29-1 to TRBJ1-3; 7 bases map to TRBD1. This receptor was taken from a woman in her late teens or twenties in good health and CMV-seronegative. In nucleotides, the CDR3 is TGCAGCGTTGATCAGGGGGGCACTGGAAACACCATATATTTT. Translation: CSVDQGGTGNTIYF.